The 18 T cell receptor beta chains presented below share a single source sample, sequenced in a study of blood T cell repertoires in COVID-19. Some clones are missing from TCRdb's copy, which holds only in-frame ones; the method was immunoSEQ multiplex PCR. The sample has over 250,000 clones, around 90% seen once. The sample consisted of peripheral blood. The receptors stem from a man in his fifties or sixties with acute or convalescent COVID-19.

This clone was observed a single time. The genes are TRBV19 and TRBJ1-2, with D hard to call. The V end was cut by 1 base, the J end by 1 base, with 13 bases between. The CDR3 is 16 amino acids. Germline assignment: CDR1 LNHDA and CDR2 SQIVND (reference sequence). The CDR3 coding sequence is TGTGCCAGTAGTATAGGGAGGAGAGGGAATAACTATGGCTACACCTTC. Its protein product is CASSIGRRGNNYGYTF. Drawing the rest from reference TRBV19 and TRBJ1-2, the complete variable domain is DGGITQSPKYLFRKEGQNVTLSCEQNLNHDAMYWYRQDPGQGLRLIYYSQIVNDFQKGDIAEGYSVSREKKESFPLTVTSAQKNPTAFYLCASSIGRRGNNYGYTFGSGTRLTVV.

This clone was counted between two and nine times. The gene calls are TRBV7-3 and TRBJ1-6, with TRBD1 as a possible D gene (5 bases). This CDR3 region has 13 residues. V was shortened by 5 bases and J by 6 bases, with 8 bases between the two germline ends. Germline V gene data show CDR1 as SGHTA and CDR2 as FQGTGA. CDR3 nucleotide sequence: TGTGCCAGCAGCCTACAGGCTAATTCACCCCTCCACTTT. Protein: CASSLQANSPLHF.

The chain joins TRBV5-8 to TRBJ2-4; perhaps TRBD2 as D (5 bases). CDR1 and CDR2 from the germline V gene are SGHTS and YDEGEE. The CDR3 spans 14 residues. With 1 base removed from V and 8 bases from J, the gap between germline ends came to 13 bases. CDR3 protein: CASSLSGGDHIQYF. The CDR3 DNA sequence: TGTGCCAGCAGCTTGAGTGGAGGCGATCACATTCAGTACTTC. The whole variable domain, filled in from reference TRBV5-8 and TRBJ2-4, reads EAGVTQSPTHLIKTRGQQATLRCSPISGHTSVYWYQQALGLGLQFLLWYDEGEERNRGNFPPRFSGRQFPNYSSELNVNALELEDSALYLCASSLSGGDHIQYFGAGTRLSVL.

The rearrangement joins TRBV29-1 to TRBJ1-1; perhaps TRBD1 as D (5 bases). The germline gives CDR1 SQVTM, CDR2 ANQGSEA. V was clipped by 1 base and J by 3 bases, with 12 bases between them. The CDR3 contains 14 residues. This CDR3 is CSVEGPGEDTEAFF. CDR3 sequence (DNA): TGCAGCGTTGAAGGGCCGGGGGAGGACACTGAAGCTTTCTTT.

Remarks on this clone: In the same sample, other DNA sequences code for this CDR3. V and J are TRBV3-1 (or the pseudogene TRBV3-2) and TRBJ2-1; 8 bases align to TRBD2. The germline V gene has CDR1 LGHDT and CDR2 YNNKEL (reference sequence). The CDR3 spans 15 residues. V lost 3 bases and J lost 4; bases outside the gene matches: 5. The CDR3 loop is CASSQIAGLYNEQFF. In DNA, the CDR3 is TGTGCCAGCAGCCAGATAGCGGGGCTGTACAATGAGCAGTTCTTC.

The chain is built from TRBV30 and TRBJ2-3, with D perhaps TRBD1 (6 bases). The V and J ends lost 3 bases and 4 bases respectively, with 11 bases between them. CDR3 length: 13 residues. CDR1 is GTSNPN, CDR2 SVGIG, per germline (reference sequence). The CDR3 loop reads CAWSPGAADTQYF. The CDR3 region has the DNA TGTGCCTGGAGCCCAGGGGCGGCAGATACGCAGTATTTT.

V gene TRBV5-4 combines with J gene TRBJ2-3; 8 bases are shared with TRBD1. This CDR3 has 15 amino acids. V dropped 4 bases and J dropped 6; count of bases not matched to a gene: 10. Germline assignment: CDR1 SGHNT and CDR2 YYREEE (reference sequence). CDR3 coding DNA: TGTGCCAGCAGCCCAGACAGGGGTATTAGGGATACGCAGTATTTT. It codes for CASSPDRGIRDTQYF.

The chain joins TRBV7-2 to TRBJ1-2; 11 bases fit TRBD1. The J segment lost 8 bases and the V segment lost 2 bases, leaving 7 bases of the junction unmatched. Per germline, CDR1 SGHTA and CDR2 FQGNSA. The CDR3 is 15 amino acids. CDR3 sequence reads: CASSLRTGGAGGYTF. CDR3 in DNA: TGTGCCAGCAGCTTACGGACAGGGGGCGCGGGCGGCTACACCTTC. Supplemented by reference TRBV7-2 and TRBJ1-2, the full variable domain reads GAGVSQSPSNKVTEKGKDVELRCDPISGHTALYWYRQSLGQGLEFLIYFQGNSAPDKSGLPSDRFSAERTGGSVSTLTIQRTQQEDSAVYLCASSLRTGGAGGYTFGSGTRLTVV.

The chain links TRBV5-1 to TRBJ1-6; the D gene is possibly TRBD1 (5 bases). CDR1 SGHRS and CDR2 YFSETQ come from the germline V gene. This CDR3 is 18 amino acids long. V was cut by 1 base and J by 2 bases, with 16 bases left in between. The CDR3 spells CASSLIPREQAYNSPLHF. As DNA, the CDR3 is TGCGCCAGCAGCTTGATCCCCAGGGAACAGGCCTATAATTCACCCCTCCACTTT.

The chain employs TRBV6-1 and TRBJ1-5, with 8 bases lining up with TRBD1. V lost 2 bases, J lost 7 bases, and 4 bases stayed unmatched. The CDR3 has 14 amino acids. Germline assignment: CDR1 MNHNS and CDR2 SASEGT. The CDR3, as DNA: TGTGCCAGCAGTGAAAGACAGGGGACCCAGCCCCAGCATTTT. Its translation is CASSERQGTQPQHF.

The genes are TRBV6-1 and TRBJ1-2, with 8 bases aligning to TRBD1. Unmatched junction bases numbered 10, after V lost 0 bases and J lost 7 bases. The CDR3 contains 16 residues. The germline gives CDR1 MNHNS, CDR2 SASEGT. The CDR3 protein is CASSEAVQGARGGYTF. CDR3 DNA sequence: TGTGCCAGCAGTGAAGCGGTCCAGGGGGCGCGGGGTGGCTACACCTTC.

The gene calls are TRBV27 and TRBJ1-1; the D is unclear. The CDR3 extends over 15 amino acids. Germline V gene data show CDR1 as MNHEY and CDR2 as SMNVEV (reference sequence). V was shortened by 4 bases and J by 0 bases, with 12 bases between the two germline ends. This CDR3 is CASSSRSQMNTEAFF. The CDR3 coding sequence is TGTGCCAGCAGTTCAAGGAGCCAAATGAACACTGAAGCTTTCTTT.

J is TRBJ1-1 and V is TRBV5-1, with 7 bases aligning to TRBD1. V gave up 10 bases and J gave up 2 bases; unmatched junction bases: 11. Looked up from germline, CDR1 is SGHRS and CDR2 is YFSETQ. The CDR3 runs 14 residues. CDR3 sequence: CAVRQGSGNTEAFF. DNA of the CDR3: TGCGCCGTGCGACAGGGATCGGGAAACACTGAAGCTTTCTTT.

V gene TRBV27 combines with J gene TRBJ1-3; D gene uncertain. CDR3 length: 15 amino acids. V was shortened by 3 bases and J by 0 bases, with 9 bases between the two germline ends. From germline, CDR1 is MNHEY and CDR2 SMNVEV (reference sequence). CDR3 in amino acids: CASSFRLSSGNTIYF. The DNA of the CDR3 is TGTGCCAGCAGTTTTCGCCTTAGCTCTGGAAACACCATATATTTT.

CDR3 DNA sequence: TGTGCCAGCAGTGAAGAGGGGGCTCCTTATGAAAAACTGTTTTTT. Its protein is CASSEEGAPYEKLFF. The chain joins TRBV2 to TRBJ1-4; 7 bases agree with TRBD1. J lost 6 bases, V lost 1 base, and 5 bases had no gene match. CDR1 is SNHLY, CDR2 FYNNEI, per germline. The CDR3 spans 15 residues.

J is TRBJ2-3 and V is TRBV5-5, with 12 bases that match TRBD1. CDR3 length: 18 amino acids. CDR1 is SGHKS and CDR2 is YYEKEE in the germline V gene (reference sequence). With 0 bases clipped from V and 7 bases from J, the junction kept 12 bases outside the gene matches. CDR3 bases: TGTGCCAGCAGCTTGGCCCCAGGGGGGACAGGGGGCTTGAATACGCAGTATTTT. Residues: CASSLAPGGTGGLNTQYF. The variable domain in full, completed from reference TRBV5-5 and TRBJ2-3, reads DAGVTQSPTHLIKTRGQQVTLRCSPISGHKSVSWYQQVLGQGPQFIFQYYEKEERGRGNFPDRFSARQFPNYSSELNVNALLLGDSALYLCASSLAPGGTGGLNTQYFGPGTRLTVL.

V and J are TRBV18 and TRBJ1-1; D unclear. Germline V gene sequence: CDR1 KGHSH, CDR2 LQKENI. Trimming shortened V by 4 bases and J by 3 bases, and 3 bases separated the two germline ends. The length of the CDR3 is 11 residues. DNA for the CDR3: TGTGCCAGCTCACGCGACACTGAAGCTTTCTTT. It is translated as CASSRDTEAFF.

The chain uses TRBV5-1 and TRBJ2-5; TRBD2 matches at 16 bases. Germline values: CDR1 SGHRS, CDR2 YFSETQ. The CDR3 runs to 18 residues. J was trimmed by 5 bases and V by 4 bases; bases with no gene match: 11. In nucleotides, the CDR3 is TGCGCCAGCAGCCCTGTTAACCCGGGACTAGCGGGGGGGGAGACCCAGTACTTC. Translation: CASSPVNPGLAGGETQYF.